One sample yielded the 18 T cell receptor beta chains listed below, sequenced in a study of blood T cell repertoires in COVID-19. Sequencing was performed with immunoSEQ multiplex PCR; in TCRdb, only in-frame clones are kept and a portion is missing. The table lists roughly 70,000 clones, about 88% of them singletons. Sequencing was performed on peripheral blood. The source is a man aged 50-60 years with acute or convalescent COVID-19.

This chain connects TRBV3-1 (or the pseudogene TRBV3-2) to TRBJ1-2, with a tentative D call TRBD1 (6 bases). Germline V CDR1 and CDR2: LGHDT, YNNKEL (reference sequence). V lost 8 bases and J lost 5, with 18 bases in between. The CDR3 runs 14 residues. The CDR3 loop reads CASSKLQGSYGYTF. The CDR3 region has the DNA TGTGCCAGCTCAAAATTACAGGGAAGTTATGGCTACACCTTC.

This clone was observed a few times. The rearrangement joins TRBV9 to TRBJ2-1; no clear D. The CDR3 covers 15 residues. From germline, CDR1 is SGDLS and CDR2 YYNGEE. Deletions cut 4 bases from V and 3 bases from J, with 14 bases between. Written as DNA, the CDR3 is TGTGCCAGCAGCCCTCCCCCCCTGTACTACAATGAGCAGTTCTTC. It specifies CASSPPPLYYNEQFF.

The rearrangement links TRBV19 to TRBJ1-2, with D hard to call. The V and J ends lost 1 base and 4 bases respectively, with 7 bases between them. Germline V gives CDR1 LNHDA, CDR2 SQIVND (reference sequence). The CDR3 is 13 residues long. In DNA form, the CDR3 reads TGTGCCAGTAGTATAGCAGGCACCTATGGCTACACCTTC. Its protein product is CASSIAGTYGYTF.

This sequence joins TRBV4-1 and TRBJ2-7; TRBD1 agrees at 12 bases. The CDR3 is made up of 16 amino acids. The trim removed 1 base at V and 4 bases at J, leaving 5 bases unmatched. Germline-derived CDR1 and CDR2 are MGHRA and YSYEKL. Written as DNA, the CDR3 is TGCGCCAGCAGCCAAGGAGGGACAGGGGGCGCTTACGAGCAGTACTTC. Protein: CASSQGGTGGAYEQYF.

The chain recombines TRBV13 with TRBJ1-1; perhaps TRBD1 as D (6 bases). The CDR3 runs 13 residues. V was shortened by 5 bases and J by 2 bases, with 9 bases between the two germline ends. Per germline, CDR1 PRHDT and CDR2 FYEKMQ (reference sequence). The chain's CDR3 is CASSGGANTEAFF. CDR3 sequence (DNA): TGTGCCAGCAGCGGGGGGGCTAACACTGAAGCTTTCTTT.

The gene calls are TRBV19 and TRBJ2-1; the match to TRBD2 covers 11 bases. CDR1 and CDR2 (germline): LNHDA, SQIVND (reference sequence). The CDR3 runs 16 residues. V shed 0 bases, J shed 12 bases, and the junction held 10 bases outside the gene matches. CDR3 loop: CASSIDPLAGGPGQFF. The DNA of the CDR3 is TGTGCCAGTAGTATAGATCCCCTAGCGGGAGGACCAGGGCAGTTCTTC.

The CDR3 protein is CASSFGTVYGYTF. CDR3 in DNA: TGTGCCAGCAGTTTCGGGACAGTCTATGGCTACACCTTC. This chain connects TRBV6-2 or TRBV6-3 to TRBJ1-2; 7 nucleotides agree with TRBD1. V lost 4 bases to trimming and J lost 4 bases; unmatched junction nucleotides: 3. CDR3 size: 13 residues. The germline V gene encodes CDR1 MNHEY and CDR2 SVGEGT.

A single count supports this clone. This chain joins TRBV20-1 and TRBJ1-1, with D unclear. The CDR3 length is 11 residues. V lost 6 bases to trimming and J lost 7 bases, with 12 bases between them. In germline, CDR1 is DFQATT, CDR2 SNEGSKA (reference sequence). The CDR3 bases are TGCAGTGCCCCCCCACAGATTGAAGCTTTCTTT. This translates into CSAPPQIEAFF.

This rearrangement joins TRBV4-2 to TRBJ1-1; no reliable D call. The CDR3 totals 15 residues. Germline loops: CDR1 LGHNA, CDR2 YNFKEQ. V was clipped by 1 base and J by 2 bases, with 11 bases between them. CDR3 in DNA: TGTGCCAGCAGCCAAGTGTTACAGCCAAACACTGAAGCTTTCTTT. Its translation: CASSQVLQPNTEAFF.

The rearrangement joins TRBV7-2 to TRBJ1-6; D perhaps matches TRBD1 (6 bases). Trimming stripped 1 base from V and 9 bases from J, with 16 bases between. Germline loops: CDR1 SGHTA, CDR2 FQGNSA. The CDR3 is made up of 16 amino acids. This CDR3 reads CASSLDWGRTGSPLHF. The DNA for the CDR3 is TGTGCCAGCAGCTTAGACTGGGGGCGAACGGGTTCACCCCTCCACTTT.

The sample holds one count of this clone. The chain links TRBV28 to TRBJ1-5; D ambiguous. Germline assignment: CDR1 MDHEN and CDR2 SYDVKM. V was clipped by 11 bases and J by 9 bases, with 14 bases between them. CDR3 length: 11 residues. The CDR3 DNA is TGTGCCTCTTCCCAGACTCGGCCCCAGCATTTT. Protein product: CASSQTRPQHF.

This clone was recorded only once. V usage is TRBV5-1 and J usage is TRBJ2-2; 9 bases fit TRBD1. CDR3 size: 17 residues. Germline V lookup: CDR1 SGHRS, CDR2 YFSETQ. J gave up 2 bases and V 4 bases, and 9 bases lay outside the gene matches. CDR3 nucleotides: TGCGCCAGCAGCCAAAGCCCGGGACAGGGAAACACCGGGGAGCTGTTTTTT. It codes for CASSQSPGQGNTGELFF.

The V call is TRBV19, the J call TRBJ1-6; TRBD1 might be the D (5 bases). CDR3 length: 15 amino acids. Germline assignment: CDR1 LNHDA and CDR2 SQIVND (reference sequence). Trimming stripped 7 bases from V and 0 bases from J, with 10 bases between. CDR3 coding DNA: TGTGCCAGTAAATTTCAGGGCTCCTATAATTCACCCCTCCACTTT. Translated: CASKFQGSYNSPLHF.

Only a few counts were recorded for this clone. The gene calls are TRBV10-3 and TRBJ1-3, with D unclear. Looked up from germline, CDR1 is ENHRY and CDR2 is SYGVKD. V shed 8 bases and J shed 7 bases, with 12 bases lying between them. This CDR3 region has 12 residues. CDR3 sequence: CAIPDWGNTIYF. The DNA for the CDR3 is TGTGCCATCCCGGACTGGGGTAACACCATATATTTT.

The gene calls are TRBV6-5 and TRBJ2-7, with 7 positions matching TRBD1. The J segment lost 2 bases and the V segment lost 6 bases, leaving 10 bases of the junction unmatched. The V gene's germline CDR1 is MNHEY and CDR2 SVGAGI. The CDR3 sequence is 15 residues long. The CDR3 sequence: CASSKDRDQAYEQYV. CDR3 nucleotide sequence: TGTGCCAGCAGCAAAGACAGGGATCAGGCCTACGAGCAGTACGTC.

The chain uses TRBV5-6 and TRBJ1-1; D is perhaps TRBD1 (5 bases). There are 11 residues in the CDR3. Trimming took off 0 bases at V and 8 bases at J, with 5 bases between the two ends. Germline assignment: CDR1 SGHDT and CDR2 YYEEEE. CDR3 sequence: CASSLDREAFF. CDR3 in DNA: TGTGCCAGCAGCTTGGACAGGGAAGCTTTCTTT.

The CDR3 is CASSRQGQTGELFF. The CDR3, as DNA: TGTGCCAGTAGTCGGCAGGGGCAAACCGGGGAGCTGTTTTTT. The rearrangement joins TRBV19 to TRBJ2-2; tentative D call: TRBD1 (6 bases). The V gene lost 5 bases and the J gene lost 5 bases, with 12 bases spanning the gap. Germline V CDR1 and CDR2: LNHDA, SQIVND (reference sequence). The CDR3 consists of 14 residues.

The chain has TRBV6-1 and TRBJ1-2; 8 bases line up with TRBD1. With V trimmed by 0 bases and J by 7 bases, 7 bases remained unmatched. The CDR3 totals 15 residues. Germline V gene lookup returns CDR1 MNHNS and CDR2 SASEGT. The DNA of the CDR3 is TGTGCCAGCAGTGAAGCGGGACAGGCTCGGGGTGGCTACACCTTC. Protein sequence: CASSEAGQARGGYTF.